Listed here are 28 T cell receptor beta chains from one sample, sequenced in a study of cytomegalovirus exposure and HLA in healthy donors. The study ran its PCR with 60 Vbeta and 13 Jbeta primers. Clones were read by immunoSEQ multiplex PCR, and TCRdb kept only the in-frame ones, dropping some. This sample carries approximately 110,000 clones, over 60% of them seen once, and the ten largest clones take approximately 3%. The sample consisted of PBMCs. Receptor source: a woman aged 18-35 years in good health and CMV-seropositive.

The chain combines TRBV28 with TRBJ2-7, with 8 positions matching TRBD1. Trimming removed 4 bases from V and 3 bases from J; junction bases left unmatched: 8. The germline V gene encodes CDR1 MDHEN and CDR2 SYDVKM. This CDR3 has 15 residues. The CDR3: CASSSNRRGLYEQYF. As DNA, the CDR3 is TGTGCCAGCAGTTCAAATCGCAGGGGGCTCTACGAGCAGTACTTC.

The J gene is TRBJ1-3, the V gene TRBV4-1; D not certain. Trimming took off 2 bases at V and 5 bases at J, with 16 bases between the two ends. CDR3 size: 16 residues. Per germline, CDR1 MGHRA and CDR2 YSYEKL. The CDR3 DNA reads TGCGCCAGCAGCCAACCTCACGGGGTGGGAAGAAACACCATATATTTT. It encodes CASSQPHGVGRNTIYF.

The V and J genes are TRBV5-1 and TRBJ2-7, with D perhaps TRBD1 (6 bases). Trimming stripped 3 bases from V and 12 bases from J, with 16 bases between. Germline lookup yields CDR1 SGHRS and CDR2 YFSETQ. The CDR3 is 12 residues long. The CDR3 bases are TGCGCCAGCAGCTCAGGACAGTATCGGCTGTACTTC. Residues: CASSSGQYRLYF.

This sequence joins TRBV27 and TRBJ1-1; 10 nucleotides agree with TRBD1. The V and J ends lost 8 bases and 7 bases, in that order; junction bases with no gene match: 4. Germline CDR1 and CDR2: MNHEY and SMNVEV (reference sequence). The CDR3 sequence is 12 residues long. The CDR3 bases are TGTGCCAGCCTGACAGGGGGCCTTGAAGCTTTCTTT. Protein: CASLTGGLEAFF.

The V gene is TRBV9, the J gene TRBJ2-1; D may be TRBD2 (6 bases). The CDR3 contains 16 residues. The V and J ends lost 3 bases and 0 bases respectively, with 13 bases between them. From germline, CDR1 is SGDLS and CDR2 YYNGEE. This CDR3 is CASSGPGASSYNEQFF. The CDR3 nucleotides read TGTGCCAGCAGCGGGCCGGGAGCTAGCTCCTACAATGAGCAGTTCTTC.

The CDR3 reads CASSFGGQGLTEAFF. As DNA, the CDR3 is TGTGCCAGCAGCTTTGGGGGACAGGGTTTGACTGAAGCTTTCTTT. This sequence joins TRBV13 and TRBJ1-1, with 9 bases matching TRBD1. Trimming took 3 bases from V and 5 from J; bases not matched to a gene: 7. The CDR3 runs 15 residues. The germline gives CDR1 PRHDT, CDR2 FYEKMQ (reference sequence). Full variable domain (outside the CDR3, taken from reference TRBV13 and TRBJ1-1): AAGVIQSPRHLIKEKRETATLKCYPIPRHDTVYWYQQGPGQDPQFLISFYEKMQSDKGSIPDRFSAQQFSDYHSELNMSSLELGDSALYFCASSFGGQGLTEAFFGQGTRLTVV.

This chain joins TRBV28 and TRBJ2-7; D might be TRBD2 (6 bases). The V end lost 5 bases, the J end lost 3 bases, and 17 bases lay between the germline ends. Germline CDR1 MDHEN, CDR2 SYDVKM. The CDR3 has 15 residues. CDR3 nucleotides: TGTGCCAGCAGTCCCCCTGGGACTCTAGTCTACGAGCAGTACTTC. This encodes CASSPPGTLVYEQYF.

The chain is built from TRBV25-1 and TRBJ1-2; 10 bases match TRBD1. The CDR3 is 12 residues long. Germline CDR1 MGHDK, CDR2 SYGVNS. After removal of 8 bases from V and 5 bases from J, the junction contained 2 bases not matched to a gene. Here the CDR3 DNA reads TGTGCCAGCCGACAGGGGGCTTATGGCTACACCTTC. Translating gives CASRQGAYGYTF.

J is TRBJ2-5 and V is TRBV5-8; D is unclear. Germline-derived CDR1 and CDR2 are SGHTS and YDEGEE. The V end lost 5 bases, the J end lost 5 bases, and 10 bases lay between the germline ends. The CDR3 spans 12 residues. CDR3 protein: CASRRQTETQYF. CDR3 bases: TGTGCCAGCAGGCGGCAGACGGAGACCCAGTACTTC.

The V gene is TRBV6-4, the J gene TRBJ1-6; no definite D call. V lost 6 bases to trimming and J lost 6 bases, with 9 bases between them. This CDR3 contains 13 residues. Germline V gives CDR1 MRHNA, CDR2 SNTAGT. CDR3 DNA sequence: TGTGCCAGCAGCCCGCGCGGTAATTCACCCCTCCACTTT. This gives the protein CASSPRGNSPLHF.

CDR3: CASSILEQGNYEQYF. CDR3 DNA: TGTGCCAGCAGTATCCTAGAGCAGGGAAACTACGAGCAGTACTTC. V usage is TRBV28 and J usage is TRBJ2-7; possible D gene TRBD1, 5 bases. Per the germline V gene, CDR1 is MDHEN and CDR2 is SYDVKM. The CDR3 has 15 amino acids. The V end was cut by 5 bases, the J end by 3 bases, with 17 bases between.

This sequence joins TRBV7-2 and TRBJ1-5, with 8 bases lining up with TRBD1. Germline loops: CDR1 SGHTA, CDR2 FQGNSA. This CDR3 region has 16 residues. The J segment lost 5 bases and the V segment lost 4 bases, leaving 10 bases of the junction unmatched. CDR3 bases: TGTGCCAGCAGCTGGGGGGGCCCAGGGGGCTATCAGCCCCAGCATTTT. Translated, it gives CASSWGGPGGYQPQHF.

The V call is TRBV2, the J call TRBJ1-5, with D perhaps TRBD1 (5 bases). Trimming pared 5 bases from V and 4 bases from J, leaving 12 bases between. This CDR3 comprises 14 residues. Germline lookup yields CDR1 SNHLY and CDR2 FYNNEI. The CDR3 loop reads CASSPDRGNQPQHF. For the CDR3, the DNA is TGTGCCAGCAGTCCGGATAGGGGTAATCAGCCCCAGCATTTT.

The V and J genes are TRBV6-1 and TRBJ2-3; TRBD2 might be the D (6 bases). The CDR3 length is 11 residues. Trimming removed 10 bases from V and 2 bases from J, with 7 bases in between. From germline, CDR1 is MNHNS and CDR2 SASEGT. CDR3 sequence: CATSVTDTQYF. In DNA form, the CDR3 reads TGTGCCACTAGCGTCACAGATACGCAGTATTTT.

This clone was recorded a few times. This chain links TRBV6-5 with TRBJ2-3; 10 nucleotides align to TRBD2. This CDR3 has 15 amino acids. Looked up from germline, CDR1 is MNHEY and CDR2 is SVGAGI. The V segment lost 2 bases and the J segment 8 bases; nucleotides outside the gene matches: 7. This CDR3 is CASSYAWGTSATQYF. The DNA of the CDR3 is TGTGCCAGCAGTTACGCTTGGGGGACTAGCGCTACGCAGTATTTT.

The V call is TRBV9, the J call TRBJ2-3; TRBD1 matches at 7 bases. This CDR3 has 15 residues. Germline CDR1 is SGDLS and CDR2 is YYNGEE. The trim removed 4 bases at V and 3 bases at J, leaving 8 bases unmatched. The CDR3 DNA sequence: TGTGCCAGCAGCCAATCCGGGACAGTGACAGATACGCAGTATTTT. Protein product: CASSQSGTVTDTQYF. The complete variable domain, with remaining parts taken from reference TRBV9 and TRBJ2-3, reads DSGVTQTPKHLITATGQRVTLRCSPRSGDLSVYWYQQSLDQGLQFLIQYYNGEERAKGNILERFSAQQFPDLHSELNLSSLELGDSALYFCASSQSGTVTDTQYFGPGTRLTVL.

This clone was found once. This chain joins TRBV9 and TRBJ1-4; D not resolved. This CDR3 spans 13 amino acids. The V gene lost 0 bases and the J gene lost 6 bases, with 6 bases spanning the gap. The V gene's germline CDR1 is SGDLS and CDR2 YYNGEE. CDR3 bases: TGTGCCAGCAGCGTAGGCGCCGATGAAAAACTGTTTTTT. The encoded protein is CASSVGADEKLFF.

J is TRBJ1-1 and V is TRBV18; D remains ambiguous. V was clipped by 2 bases and J by 7 bases, with 11 bases between them. The CDR3 is 13 amino acids. Germline values: CDR1 KGHSH, CDR2 LQKENI. The DNA of the CDR3 is TGTGCCAGCTCACCAGTCAGTCCGATTGAAGCTTTCTTT. It yields the protein CASSPVSPIEAFF.

There are a few counts of this clone. The rearrangement joins TRBV11-3 to TRBJ1-2; a weak D match, TRBD1 (6 bases). Germline CDR1 and CDR2: SGHNT and YENEEA. Trimming took 0 bases from V and 7 from J, leaving 12 bases between them. CDR3 length: 14 amino acids. CDR3 protein: CASSLDEAGVGYTF. Here the CDR3 DNA reads TGTGCCAGCAGCTTAGATGAGGCAGGGGTTGGCTACACCTTC.

V gene TRBV6-5 combines with J gene TRBJ1-3; TRBD1 is a possible D gene (5 bases). The CDR3 length is 15 residues. Germline CDR1 and CDR2: MNHEY and SVGAGI. V dropped 6 bases and J dropped 4 bases, with 16 bases sitting between them. The CDR3 DNA reads as TGTGCCAGCAGCCCCCCCAGGGCGCGGGGAAACACCATATATTTT. Translating gives CASSPPRARGNTIYF.

J is TRBJ2-1 and V is TRBV7-3, with 8 bases identical to TRBD2. Germline V gene lookup returns CDR1 SGHTA and CDR2 FQGTGA. The CDR3 covers 19 residues. The trim removed 5 bases at V and 3 bases at J, leaving 18 bases unmatched. The CDR3 region has the DNA TGTGCCAGCAGCCAAGCGGCGGGGAGCGGGAGAGGGGGCTACAATGAGCAGTTCTTC. Its protein product is CASSQAAGSGRGGYNEQFF.

J is TRBJ2-2 and V is TRBV2; TRBD1 aligns across 7 bases. The CDR3 has 15 residues. Germline V gene sequence: CDR1 SNHLY, CDR2 FYNNEI. The junction had 6 bases not matched to a gene; V was cut back by 4 bases and J by 4 bases. Here the CDR3 DNA reads TGTGCCAGCAGTGTTAGGAACAGGGGCACCGGGGAGCTGTTTTTT. It translates to CASSVRNRGTGELFF.

This sequence joins TRBV30 and TRBJ1-1, with 7 bases lining up with TRBD1. Germline CDR1 GTSNPN, CDR2 SVGIG (reference sequence). V was clipped by 5 bases and J by 5 bases; unmatched bases: 8. The CDR3 length is 13 residues. The CDR3 protein is CAWEVQGRTEAFF. The CDR3 region has the DNA TGTGCCTGGGAGGTACAGGGGAGAACTGAAGCTTTCTTT.

In nucleotides, the CDR3 is TGTGCCAGTAGTAGGCCCGGGGACAGGGCTTACAATGAGCAGTTCTTC. Its translation is CASSRPGDRAYNEQFF. This chain connects TRBV19 to TRBJ2-1; 9 bases fit TRBD1. V lost 4 bases and J lost 4; bases outside the gene matches: 8. The CDR3 has 16 amino acids. Germline-derived CDR1 and CDR2 are LNHDA and SQIVND (reference sequence).

Concerning this clone itself: The junction departs from the called germline gene at one end, perhaps through a read error. The chain employs TRBV6-1 and TRBJ1-2; D remains ambiguous. CDR3 length: 11 amino acids. Germline V lookup: CDR1 MNHNS, CDR2 SASEGT. The CDR3 loop is CASSEVSFGPF. The CDR3, as DNA: TGTGCCAGCAGTGAAGTTTCATTTGGGCCCTTC.

J is TRBJ1-2 and V is TRBV7-9, with D tentatively TRBD1 (6 bases). Germline V gene data show CDR1 as SEHNR and CDR2 as FQNEAQ (reference sequence). CDR3 length: 15 amino acids. V was cut by 6 bases and J by 6 bases, with 20 bases left in between. The CDR3, as DNA: TGTGCCAGCAGGCTTTTGGGGGCAGATCGGAATGGCTACACCTTC. Its protein is CASRLLGADRNGYTF. The whole variable domain, filled in from reference TRBV7-9 and TRBJ1-2, reads DTGVSQNPRHKITKRGQNVTFRCDPISEHNRLYWYRQTLGQGPEFLTYFQNEAQLEKSRLLSDRFSAERPKGSFSTLEIQRTEQGDSAMYLCASRLLGADRNGYTFGSGTRLTVV.

The V call is TRBV21-1, the J call TRBJ2-5; no check of the table's D call, TRBD2, against the DNA was made. TRBV21-1 represents a pseudogene. The length of the CDR3 is 14 residues. The CDR3 is CASSKDEGWETQYF. The CDR3 DNA is TGTGCCAGCAGCAAAGATGAGGGCTGGGAGACCCAGTACTTC.

The rearrangement links TRBV5-4 to TRBJ2-5, with 10 bases aligning to TRBD2. There are 14 residues in the CDR3. Germline assignment: CDR1 SGHNT and CDR2 YYREEE (reference sequence). J lost 5 bases, V lost 7 bases, and 8 bases had no gene match. The DNA of the CDR3 is TGTGCCAGCTGGCTAGCGGGAGTTTACGAGACCCAGTACTTC. Protein product: CASWLAGVYETQYF.